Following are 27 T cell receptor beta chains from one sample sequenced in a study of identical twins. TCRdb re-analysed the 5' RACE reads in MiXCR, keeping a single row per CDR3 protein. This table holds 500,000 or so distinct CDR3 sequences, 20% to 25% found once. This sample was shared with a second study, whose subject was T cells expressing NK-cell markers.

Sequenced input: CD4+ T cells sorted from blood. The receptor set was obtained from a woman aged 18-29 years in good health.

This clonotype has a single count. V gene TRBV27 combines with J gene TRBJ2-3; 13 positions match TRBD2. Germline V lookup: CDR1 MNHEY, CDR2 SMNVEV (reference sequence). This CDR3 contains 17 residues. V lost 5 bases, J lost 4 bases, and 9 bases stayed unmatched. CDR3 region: CASSPLTSGRGADTQYF. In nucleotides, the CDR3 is TGTGCCAGCAGTCCACTTACTAGCGGGAGGGGGGCAGATACGCAGTATTTT.

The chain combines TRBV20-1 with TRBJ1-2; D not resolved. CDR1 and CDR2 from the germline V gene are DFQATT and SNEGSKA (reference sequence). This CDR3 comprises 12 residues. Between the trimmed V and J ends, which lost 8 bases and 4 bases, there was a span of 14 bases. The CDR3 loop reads CSTLQRSYGYTF. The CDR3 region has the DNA TGCAGTACCTTACAGCGTAGCTATGGCTACACCTTC.

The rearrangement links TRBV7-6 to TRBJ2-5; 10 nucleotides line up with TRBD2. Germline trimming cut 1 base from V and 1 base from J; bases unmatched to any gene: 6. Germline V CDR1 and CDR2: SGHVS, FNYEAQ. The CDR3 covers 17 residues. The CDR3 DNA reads TGTGCCAGCAGCTTAGGACCTACTAGCGGGGCCCAAGAGACCCAGTACTTC. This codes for CASSLGPTSGAQETQYF.

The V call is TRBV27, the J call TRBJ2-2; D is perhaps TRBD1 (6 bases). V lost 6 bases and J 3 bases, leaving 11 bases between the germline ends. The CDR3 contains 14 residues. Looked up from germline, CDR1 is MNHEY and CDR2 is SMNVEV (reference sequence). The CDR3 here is CASRDRFYTGELFF. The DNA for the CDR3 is TGTGCCAGCAGGGACAGATTTTACACCGGGGAGCTGTTTTTT.

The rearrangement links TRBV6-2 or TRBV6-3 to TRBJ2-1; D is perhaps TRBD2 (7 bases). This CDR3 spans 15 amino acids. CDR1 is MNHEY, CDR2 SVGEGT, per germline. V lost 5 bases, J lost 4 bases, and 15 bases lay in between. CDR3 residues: CASSPAGAGYNEQFF. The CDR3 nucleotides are TGTGCCAGCAGTCCCGCGGGGGCGGGGTACAATGAGCAGTTCTTC.

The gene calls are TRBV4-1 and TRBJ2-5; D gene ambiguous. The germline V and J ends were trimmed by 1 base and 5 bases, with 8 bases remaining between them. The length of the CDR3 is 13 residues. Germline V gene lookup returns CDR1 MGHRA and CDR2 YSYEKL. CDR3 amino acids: CASSQGIRETQYF. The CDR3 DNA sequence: TGCGCCAGCAGCCAAGGCATAAGGGAGACCCAGTACTTC.

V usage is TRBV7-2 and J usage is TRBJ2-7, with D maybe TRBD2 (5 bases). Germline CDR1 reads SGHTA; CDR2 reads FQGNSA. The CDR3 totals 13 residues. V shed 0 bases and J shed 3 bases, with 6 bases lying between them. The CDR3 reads CASSLARVYEQYF. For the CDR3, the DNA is TGTGCCAGCAGCTTAGCGCGGGTCTACGAGCAGTACTTC.

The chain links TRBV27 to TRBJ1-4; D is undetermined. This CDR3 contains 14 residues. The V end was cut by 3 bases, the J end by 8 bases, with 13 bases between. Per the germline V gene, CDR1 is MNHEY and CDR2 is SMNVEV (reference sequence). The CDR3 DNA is TGTGCCAGCAGTTTTAGTCGGGGAAAAGAAAAACTGTTTTTT. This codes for CASSFSRGKEKLFF.

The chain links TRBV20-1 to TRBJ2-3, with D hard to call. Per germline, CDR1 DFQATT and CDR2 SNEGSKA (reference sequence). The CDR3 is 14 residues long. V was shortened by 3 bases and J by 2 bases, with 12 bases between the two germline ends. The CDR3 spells CSARLGPHTDTQYF. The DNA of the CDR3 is TGCAGTGCTAGGCTCGGACCACACACAGATACGCAGTATTTT.

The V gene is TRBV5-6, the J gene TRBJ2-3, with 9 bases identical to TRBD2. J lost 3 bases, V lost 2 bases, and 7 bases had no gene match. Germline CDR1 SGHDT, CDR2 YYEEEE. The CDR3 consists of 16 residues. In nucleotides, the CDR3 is TGTGCCAGCAGCTTAGCATTAGCGGGGGCAACAGATACGCAGTATTTT. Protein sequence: CASSLALAGATDTQYF.

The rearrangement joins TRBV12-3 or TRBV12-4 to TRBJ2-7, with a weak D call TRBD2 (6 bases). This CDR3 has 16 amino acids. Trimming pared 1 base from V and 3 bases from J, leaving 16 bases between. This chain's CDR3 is CASSLGGVVDYYEQYF. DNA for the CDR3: TGTGCCAGCAGTTTAGGTGGAGTGGTGGACTACTACGAGCAGTACTTC.

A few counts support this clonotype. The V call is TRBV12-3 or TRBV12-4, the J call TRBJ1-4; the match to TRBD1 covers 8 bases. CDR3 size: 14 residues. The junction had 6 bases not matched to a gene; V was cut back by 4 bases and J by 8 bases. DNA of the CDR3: TGTGCCAGCAGTTCACAGGGGGAAGGCGAAAAACTGTTTTTT. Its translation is CASSSQGEGEKLFF.

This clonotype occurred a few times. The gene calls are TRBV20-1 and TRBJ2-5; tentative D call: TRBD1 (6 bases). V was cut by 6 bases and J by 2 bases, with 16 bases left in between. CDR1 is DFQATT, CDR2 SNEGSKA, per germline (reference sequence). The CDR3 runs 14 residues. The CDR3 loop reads CSARQDRTQETQYF. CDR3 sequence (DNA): TGCAGTGCGAGGCAGGACAGAACTCAAGAGACCCAGTACTTC.

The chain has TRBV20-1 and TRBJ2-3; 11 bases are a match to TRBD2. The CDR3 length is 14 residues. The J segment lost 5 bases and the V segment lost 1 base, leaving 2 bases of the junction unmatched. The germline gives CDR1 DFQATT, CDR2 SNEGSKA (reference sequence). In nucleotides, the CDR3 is TGCAGTGCTAGAGTAGCGGGGGGGCGAGATACGCAGTATTTT. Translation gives CSARVAGGRDTQYF.

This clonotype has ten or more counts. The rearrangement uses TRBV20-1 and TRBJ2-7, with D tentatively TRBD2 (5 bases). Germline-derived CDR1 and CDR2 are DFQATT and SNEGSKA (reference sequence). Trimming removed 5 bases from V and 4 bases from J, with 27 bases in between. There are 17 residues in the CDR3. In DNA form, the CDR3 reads TGCAGTGCTGCGAATCCCCAGCGGTCTAGGAAACAATACGAGCAGTACTTC. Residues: CSAANPQRSRKQYEQYF.

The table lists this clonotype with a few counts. CDR3: CASRVRLAGDNEQFF. The CDR3 DNA reads as TGTGCCAGCAGGGTCAGACTAGCGGGGGACAATGAGCAGTTCTTC. The chain links TRBV2 to TRBJ2-1; 12 nucleotides match TRBD2. CDR1 is SNHLY and CDR2 is FYNNEI in the germline V gene. The CDR3 has 15 amino acids. Germline trimming cut 6 bases from V and 5 bases from J; bases unmatched to any gene: 5.

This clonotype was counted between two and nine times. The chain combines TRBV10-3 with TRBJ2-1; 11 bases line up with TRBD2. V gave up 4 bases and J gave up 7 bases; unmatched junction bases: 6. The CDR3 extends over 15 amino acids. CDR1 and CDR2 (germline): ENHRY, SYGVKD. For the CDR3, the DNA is TGTGCCATCAGTGTGACTAGCGGGATCGGGAATGAGCAGTTCTTC. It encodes CAISVTSGIGNEQFF.

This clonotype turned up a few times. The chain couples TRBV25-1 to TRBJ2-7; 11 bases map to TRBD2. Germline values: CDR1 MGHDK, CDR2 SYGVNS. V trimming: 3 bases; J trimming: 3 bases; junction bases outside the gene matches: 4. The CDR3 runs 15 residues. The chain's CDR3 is CASSDGLAGGYEQYF. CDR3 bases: TGTGCCAGCAGTGATGGCCTAGCGGGAGGCTACGAGCAGTACTTC.

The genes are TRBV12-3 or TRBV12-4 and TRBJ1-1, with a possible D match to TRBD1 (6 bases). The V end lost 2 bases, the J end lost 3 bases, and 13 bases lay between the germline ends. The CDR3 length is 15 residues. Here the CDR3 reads CASSLQAGTYTEAFF. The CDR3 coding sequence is TGTGCCAGCAGTTTACAGGCGGGGACATACACTGAAGCTTTCTTT.

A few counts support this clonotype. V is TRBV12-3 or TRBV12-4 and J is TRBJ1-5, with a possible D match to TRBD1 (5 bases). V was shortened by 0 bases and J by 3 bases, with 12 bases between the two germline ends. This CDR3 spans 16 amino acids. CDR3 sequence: CASSLAVGRDNQPQHF. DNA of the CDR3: TGTGCCAGCAGTTTAGCGGTGGGACGAGACAATCAGCCCCAGCATTTT.

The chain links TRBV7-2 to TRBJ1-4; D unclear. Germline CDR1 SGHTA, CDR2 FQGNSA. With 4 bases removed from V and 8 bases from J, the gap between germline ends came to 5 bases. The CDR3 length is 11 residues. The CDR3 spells CASSSSEKLFF. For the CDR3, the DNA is TGTGCCAGCAGCTCAAGCGAAAAACTGTTTTTT.

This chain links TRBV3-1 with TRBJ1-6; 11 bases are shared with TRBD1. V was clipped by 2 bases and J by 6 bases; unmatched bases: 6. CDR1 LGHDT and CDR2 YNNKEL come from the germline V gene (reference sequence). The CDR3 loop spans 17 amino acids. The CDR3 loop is CASSQSAGTGGNSPLHF. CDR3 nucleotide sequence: TGTGCCAGCAGCCAAAGCGCCGGGACAGGGGGTAATTCACCCCTCCACTTT.

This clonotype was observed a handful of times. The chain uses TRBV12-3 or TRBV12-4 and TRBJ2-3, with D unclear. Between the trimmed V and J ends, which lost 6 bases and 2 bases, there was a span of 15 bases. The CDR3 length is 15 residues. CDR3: CASRPWGGPTDTQYF. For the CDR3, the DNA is TGTGCCAGCAGGCCCTGGGGTGGGCCCACAGATACGCAGTATTTT.

The CDR3 sequence is CATSRETGGWIYEQYF. The CDR3 bases are TGTGCCACCAGCAGAGAGACAGGGGGATGGATCTACGAGCAGTACTTC. This chain links TRBV15 with TRBJ2-7, with TRBD1 matching over 9 bases. The J segment lost 3 bases and the V segment lost 0 bases, leaving 6 bases of the junction unmatched. Germline V lookup: CDR1 LNHNV, CDR2 YYDKDF (reference sequence). The CDR3 has 16 amino acids.

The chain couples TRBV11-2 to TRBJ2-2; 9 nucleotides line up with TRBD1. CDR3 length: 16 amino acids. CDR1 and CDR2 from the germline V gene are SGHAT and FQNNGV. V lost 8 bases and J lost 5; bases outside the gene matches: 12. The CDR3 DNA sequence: TGTGCCAGCCGTCAGGACGGACAGGGGAGTACCGGGGAGCTGTTTTTT. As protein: CASRQDGQGSTGELFF. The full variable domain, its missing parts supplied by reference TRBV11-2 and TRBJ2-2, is EAGVAQSPRYKIIEKRQSVAFWCNPISGHATLYWYQQILGQGPKLLIQFQNNGVVDDSQLPKDRFSAERLKGVDSTLKIQPAKLEDSAVYLCASRQDGQGSTGELFFGEGSRLTVL.

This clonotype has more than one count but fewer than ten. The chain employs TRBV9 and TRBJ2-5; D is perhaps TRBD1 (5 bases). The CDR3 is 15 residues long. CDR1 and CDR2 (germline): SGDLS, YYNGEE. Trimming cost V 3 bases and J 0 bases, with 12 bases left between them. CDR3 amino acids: CASSGGLRYQETQYF. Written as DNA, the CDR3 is TGTGCCAGCAGCGGGGGCCTTAGGTACCAAGAGACCCAGTACTTC.

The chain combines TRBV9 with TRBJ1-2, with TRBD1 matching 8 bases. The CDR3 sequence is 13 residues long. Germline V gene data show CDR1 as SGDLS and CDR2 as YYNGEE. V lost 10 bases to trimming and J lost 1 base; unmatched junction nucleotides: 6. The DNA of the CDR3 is TGTGCCGGCGGACAGGGACTTAACTATGGCTACACCTTC. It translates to CAGGQGLNYGYTF.